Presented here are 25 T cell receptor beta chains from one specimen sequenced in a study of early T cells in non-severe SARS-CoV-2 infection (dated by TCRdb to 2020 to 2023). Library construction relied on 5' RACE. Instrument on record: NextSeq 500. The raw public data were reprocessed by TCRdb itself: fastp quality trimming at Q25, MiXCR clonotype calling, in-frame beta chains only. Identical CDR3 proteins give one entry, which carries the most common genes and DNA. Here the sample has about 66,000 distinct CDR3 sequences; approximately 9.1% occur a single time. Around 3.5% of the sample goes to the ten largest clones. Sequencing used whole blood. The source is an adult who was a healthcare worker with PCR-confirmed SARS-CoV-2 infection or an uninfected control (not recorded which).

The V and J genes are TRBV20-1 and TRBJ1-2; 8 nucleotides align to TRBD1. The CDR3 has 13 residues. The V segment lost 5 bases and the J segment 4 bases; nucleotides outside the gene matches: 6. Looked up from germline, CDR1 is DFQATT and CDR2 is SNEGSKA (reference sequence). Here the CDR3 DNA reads TGCAGTGCTCGGACAGGGTATTCCTATGGCTACACCTTC. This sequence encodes CSARTGYSYGYTF.

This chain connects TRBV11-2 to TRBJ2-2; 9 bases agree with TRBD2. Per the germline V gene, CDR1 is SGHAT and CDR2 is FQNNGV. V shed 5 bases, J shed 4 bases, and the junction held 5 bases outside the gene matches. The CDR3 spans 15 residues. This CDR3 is CASSLWTSVTGELFF. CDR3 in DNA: TGTGCCAGCAGCCTCTGGACTAGCGTCACCGGGGAGCTGTTTTTT.

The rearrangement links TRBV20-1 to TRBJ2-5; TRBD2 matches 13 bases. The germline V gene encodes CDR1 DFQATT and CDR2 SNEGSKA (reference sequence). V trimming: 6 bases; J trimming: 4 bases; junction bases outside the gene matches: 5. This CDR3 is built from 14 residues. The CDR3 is CSARRLAGGETQYF. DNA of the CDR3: TGCAGTGCGCGCCGACTAGCGGGAGGAGAGACCCAGTACTTC.

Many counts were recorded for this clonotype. The CDR3, as DNA: TGTGCCAGCAGCTTGGGACCGCGGCGGGACCAGAATGAGCAGTTCTTC. Translation: CASSLGPRRDQNEQFF. J is TRBJ2-1 and V is TRBV5-5, with D tentatively TRBD2 (6 bases). The germline CDR1 and CDR2 sequences are SGHKS and YYEKEE (reference sequence). This CDR3 has 16 amino acids. V lost 0 bases to trimming and J lost 7 bases, with 17 bases between them.

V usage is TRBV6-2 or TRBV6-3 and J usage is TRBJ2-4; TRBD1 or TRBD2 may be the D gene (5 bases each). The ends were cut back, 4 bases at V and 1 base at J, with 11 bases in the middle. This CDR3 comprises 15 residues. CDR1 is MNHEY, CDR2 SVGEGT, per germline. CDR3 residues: CASSSGRVAKNIQYF. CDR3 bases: TGTGCCAGCAGTTCGGGACGAGTGGCCAAAAACATTCAGTACTTC.

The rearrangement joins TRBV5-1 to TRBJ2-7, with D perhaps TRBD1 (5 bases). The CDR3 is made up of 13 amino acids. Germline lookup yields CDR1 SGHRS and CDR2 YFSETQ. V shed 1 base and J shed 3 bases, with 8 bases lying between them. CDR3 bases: TGCGCCAGCAGCTTGCAGGGAAACTACGAGCAGTACTTC. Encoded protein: CASSLQGNYEQYF. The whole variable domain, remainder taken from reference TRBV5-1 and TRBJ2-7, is KAGVTQTPRYLIKTRGQQVTLSCSPISGHRSVSWYQQTPGQGLQFLFEYFSETQRNKGNFPGRFSGRQFSNSRSEMNVSTLELGDSALYLCASSLQGNYEQYFGPGTRLTVT.

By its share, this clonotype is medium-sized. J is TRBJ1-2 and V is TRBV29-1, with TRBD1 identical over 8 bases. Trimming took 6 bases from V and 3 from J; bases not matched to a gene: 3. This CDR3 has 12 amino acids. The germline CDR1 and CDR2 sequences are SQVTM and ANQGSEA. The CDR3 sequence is CSVLTGDYGYTF. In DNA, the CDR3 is TGCAGCGTATTGACAGGGGACTATGGCTACACCTTC.

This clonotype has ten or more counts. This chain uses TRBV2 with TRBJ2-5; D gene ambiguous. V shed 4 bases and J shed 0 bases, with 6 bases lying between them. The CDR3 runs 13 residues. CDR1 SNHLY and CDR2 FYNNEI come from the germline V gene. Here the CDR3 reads CASSVRNQETQYF. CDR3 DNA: TGTGCCAGCAGTGTCCGTAACCAAGAGACCCAGTACTTC. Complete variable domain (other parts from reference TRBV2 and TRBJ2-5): EPEVTQTPSHQVTQMGQEVILRCVPISNHLYFYWYRQILGQKVEFLVSFYNNEISEKSEIFDDQFSVERPDGSNFTLKIRSTKLEDSAMYFCASSVRNQETQYFGPGTRLLVL.

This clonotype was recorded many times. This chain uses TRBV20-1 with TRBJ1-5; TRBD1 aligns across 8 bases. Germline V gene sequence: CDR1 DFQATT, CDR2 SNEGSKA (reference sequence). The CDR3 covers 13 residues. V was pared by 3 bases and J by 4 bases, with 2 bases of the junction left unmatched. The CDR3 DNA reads TGCAGTGCTAGGTGGACAGGGAATCAGCCCCAGCATTTT. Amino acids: CSARWTGNQPQHF.

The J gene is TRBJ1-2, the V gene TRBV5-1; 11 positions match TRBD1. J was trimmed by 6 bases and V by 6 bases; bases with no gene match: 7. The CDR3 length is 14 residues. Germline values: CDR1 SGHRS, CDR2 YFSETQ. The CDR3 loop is CASTRTGGVDGYTF. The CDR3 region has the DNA TGCGCCAGCACCCGGACAGGGGGCGTCGATGGCTACACCTTC.

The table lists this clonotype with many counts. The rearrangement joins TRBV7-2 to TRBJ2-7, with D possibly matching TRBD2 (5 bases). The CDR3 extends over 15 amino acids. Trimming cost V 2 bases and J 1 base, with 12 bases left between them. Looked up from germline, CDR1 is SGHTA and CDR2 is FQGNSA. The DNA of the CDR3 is TGTGCCAGCAGCTTATACTCCGGAGGTTCCTACGAGCAGTACTTC. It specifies CASSLYSGGSYEQYF.

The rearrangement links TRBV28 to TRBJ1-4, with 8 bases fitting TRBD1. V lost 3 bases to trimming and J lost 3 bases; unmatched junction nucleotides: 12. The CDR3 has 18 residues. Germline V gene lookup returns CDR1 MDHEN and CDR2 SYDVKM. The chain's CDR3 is CASSFNAGGDGSNEKLFF. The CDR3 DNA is TGTGCCAGCAGTTTCAACGCAGGGGGCGATGGATCTAATGAAAAACTGTTTTTT. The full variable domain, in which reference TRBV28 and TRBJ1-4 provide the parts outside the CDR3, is DVKVTQSSRYLVKRTGEKVFLECVQDMDHENMFWYRQDPGLGLRLIYFSYDVKMKEKGDIPEGYSVSREKKERFSLILESASTNQTSMYLCASSFNAGGDGSNEKLFFGSGTQLSVL.

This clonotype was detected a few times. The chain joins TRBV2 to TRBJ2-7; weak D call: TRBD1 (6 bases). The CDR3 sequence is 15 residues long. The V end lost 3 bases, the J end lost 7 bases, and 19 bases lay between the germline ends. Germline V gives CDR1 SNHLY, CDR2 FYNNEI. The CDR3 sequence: CASSESRTVLGEQYF. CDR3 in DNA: TGTGCCAGCAGTGAGTCAAGGACAGTCCTCGGGGAGCAGTACTTC.

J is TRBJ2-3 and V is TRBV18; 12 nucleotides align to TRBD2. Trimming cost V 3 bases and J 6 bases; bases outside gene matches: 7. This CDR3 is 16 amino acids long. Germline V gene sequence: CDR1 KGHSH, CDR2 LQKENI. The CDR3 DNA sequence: TGTGCCAGCTCACCCGGACTAGCGGGGCCGGGGGATACGCAGTATTTT. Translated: CASSPGLAGPGDTQYF.

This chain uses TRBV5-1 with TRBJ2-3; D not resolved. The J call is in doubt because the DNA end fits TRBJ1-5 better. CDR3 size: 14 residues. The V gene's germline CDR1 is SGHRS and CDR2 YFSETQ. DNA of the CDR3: TGCGCCAGCAGCTTCCGACCTAGCACAGATACGCAGCATTTT. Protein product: CASSFRPSTDTQHF.

As DNA, the CDR3 is TGTGCCAGCAGCTCTAGCACGCCCGGGACAGGGCAGGAGCAGTACTTC. Amino acid sequence: CASSSSTPGTGQEQYF. The chain links TRBV7-6 to TRBJ2-7; 9 bases match TRBD1. Germline CDR1 is SGHVS and CDR2 is FNYEAQ. The CDR3 has 16 amino acids. With 4 bases clipped from V and 7 bases from J, the junction kept 14 bases outside the gene matches.

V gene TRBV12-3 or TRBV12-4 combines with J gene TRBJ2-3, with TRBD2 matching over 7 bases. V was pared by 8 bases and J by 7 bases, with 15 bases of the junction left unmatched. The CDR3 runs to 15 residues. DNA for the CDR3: TGTGCCAGCGGGCGCGGCGGGAGAGATATTAATACGCAGTATTTT. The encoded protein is CASGRGGRDINTQYF.

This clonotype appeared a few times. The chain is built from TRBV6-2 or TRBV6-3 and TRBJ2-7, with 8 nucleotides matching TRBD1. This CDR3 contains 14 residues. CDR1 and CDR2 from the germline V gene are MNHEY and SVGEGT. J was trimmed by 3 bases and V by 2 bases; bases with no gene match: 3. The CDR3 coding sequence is TGTGCCAGCAGTTACCCCGGACAGGGCTACGAGCAGTACTTC. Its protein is CASSYPGQGYEQYF.

The CDR3 region has the DNA TGTGCCAGCCGGCCGGGACTAACTAGCACAGATACGCAGTATTTT. It yields the protein CASRPGLTSTDTQYF. The chain recombines TRBV7-7 with TRBJ2-3, with 7 bases lining up with TRBD2. V shed 8 bases and J 0 bases; nucleotides not matched to a gene: 8. The CDR3 is 15 residues long. From germline, CDR1 is SSHAT and CDR2 FNYEAQ (reference sequence).

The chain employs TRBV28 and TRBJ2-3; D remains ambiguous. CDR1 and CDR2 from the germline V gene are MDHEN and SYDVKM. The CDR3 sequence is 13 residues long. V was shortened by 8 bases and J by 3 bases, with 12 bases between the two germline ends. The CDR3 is CASSPRQTDTQYF. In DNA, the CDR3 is TGTGCCAGCTCTCCAAGGCAGACAGATACGCAGTATTTT.

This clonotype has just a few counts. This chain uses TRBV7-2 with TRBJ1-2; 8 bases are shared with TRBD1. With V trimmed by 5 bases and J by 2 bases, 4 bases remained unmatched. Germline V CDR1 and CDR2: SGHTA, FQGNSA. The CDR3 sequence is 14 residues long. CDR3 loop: CASSADRANYGYTF. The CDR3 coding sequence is TGTGCCAGCAGCGCGGACAGGGCGAACTATGGCTACACCTTC.

For the CDR3, the DNA is TGTGCCAGCAGCTTAGGGGCCGGGACACCTACTGCGGAGACCCAGTACTTC. Translated, it gives CASSLGAGTPTAETQYF. This chain connects TRBV7-2 to TRBJ2-5, with D possibly matching TRBD1 (6 bases). CDR3 length equals 17 residues. CDR1 and CDR2 from the germline V gene are SGHTA and FQGNSA. V was clipped by 1 base and J by 5 bases, with 20 bases between them.

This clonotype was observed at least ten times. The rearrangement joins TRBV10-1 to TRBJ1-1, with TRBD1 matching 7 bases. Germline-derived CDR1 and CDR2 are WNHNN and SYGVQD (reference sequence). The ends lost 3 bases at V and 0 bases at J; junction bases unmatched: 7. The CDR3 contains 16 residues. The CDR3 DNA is TGCGCCAGCAGTGATACAGGGGATCTACTGAACACTGAAGCTTTCTTT. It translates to CASSDTGDLLNTEAFF.

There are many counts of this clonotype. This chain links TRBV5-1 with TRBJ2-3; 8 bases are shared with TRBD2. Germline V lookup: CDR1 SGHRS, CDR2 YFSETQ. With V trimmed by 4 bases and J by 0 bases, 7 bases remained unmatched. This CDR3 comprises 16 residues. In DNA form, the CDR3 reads TGCGCCAGCAGCCGTACACTAGCGGCTAGCACAGATACGCAGTATTTT. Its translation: CASSRTLAASTDTQYF.

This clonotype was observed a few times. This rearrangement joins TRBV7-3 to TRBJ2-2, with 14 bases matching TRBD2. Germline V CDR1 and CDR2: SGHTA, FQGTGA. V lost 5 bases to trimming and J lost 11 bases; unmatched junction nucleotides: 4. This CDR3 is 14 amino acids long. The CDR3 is CASSPGTSGSELFF. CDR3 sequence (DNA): TGTGCCAGCAGCCCTGGGACTAGCGGGAGTGAGCTGTTTTTT.